These T cell receptor beta chains were read from a single sample in a study of Ad26.COV2.S vaccination and SARS-CoV-2 variants. Data came from immunoSEQ multiplex PCR; TCRdb stores just in-frame clones and leaves some out. The sample contains hundreds of thousands of clones, around 90% of which appear only once. The sequencing used peripheral blood, collected in a trial of Ad26.COV2.S vaccine versus placebo. Every receptor here comes from a person between 18 and 65 years old who received the Ad26.COV2.S COVID-19 vaccine or a placebo. Each CDR3 is given without its conserved first and last residue.

CDR3 length,J gene,V gene,CDR3 protein
12,TRBJ2-5,TRBV20-1,SASIAGAGETQY
12,TRBJ2-7,TRBV7-8,ASKEQGGPYEQY
17,TRBJ1-2,TRBV4-2,ASSQDLIGNQILNYGYT
11,TRBJ2-5,TRBV27,ASSLGAQETQY
11,TRBJ2-1,TRBV29-1,SVGGQTYNEQF
15,TRBJ2-2,TRBV30,AWSWTGSLGDTGELF
12,TRBJ1-5,TRBV19,ASKLGQSNQPQH
11,TRBJ2-3,TRBV6-5,ASRGTSTDTQY
14,TRBJ2-1,TRBV19,ASSIERGASYNEQF
11,TRBJ1-1,TRBV7-2,ASSSGQDTEAF
12,TRBJ2-5,TRBV5-1,ASSLGSRGETQY
14,TRBJ2-5,TRBV7-9,ASSANPGLAVETQY
14,TRBJ2-2,TRBV5-4,ASSDGWIAATGELF
13,TRBJ1-1,TRBV19,ASRGRGGSGTEAF
11,TRBJ2-1,TRBV10-3,AISESRGNEQF
14,TRBJ2-3,TRBV20-1,SASSPGTASTDTQY
13,TRBJ2-1,TRBV10-3,AISENSGGALEQF
11,TRBJ1-1,TRBV4-1,ASSFDRSPEAF
10,TRBJ1-4,TRBV5-1,ASSYPGAELF
14,TRBJ2-5,TRBV3-1/TRBV3-2,ASSPPMREGPETQY
13,TRBJ2-5,TRBV5-4,ASSPRDPSRETQY
11,TRBJ1-1,TRBV5-1,ASSLGMNTEAF
15,TRBJ2-1,TRBV3-1/TRBV3-2,ASSQATAGVGYNEQF
11,TRBJ1-2,TRBV5-4,ASSTGQAYGYT
11,TRBJ1-4,TRBV6-5,ASRGRHNEKLF
19,TRBJ1-4,TRBV3-1/TRBV3-2,ASSQVRYQEKDRLGVVGLF
11,TRBJ1-2,TRBV10-3,ASQGEEVYGYT
11,TRBJ1-5,TRBV1,TTRDLLAQPQH
12,TRBJ2-5,TRBV7-9,ASSLAHSSETQY
15,TRBJ1-2,TRBV11-2,ASSPRQGGQSNYGYT
12,TRBJ2-1,TRBV7-8,ASSSRTNLRRQF
11,TRBJ2-6,TRBV27,ATGHSGANVLT
10,TRBJ1-2,TRBV2,ASWGANYGYT
10,TRBJ2-3,TRBV29-1,SVSGARDTQY
13,TRBJ2-1,TRBV10-2,ASRRGDSSYNEQF
12,TRBJ1-1,TRBV19,ASSIGGQNTEAF
13,TRBJ2-1,TRBV5-6,ASSLNRGGYNEQF
13,TRBJ2-2,TRBV13,ASSIRLAGTGELF
11,TRBJ1-5,TRBV12-3/TRBV12-4,ASRIREAQPQH
15,TRBJ2-1,TRBV27,ASSFDTGVGSYNEQF
13,TRBJ2-7,TRBV19,ASRASALGTYEQY
13,TRBJ1-1,TRBV27,ASSPLVRWDTEAF
11,TRBJ1-2,TRBV10-3,AISESFLYGYT
11,TRBJ1-5,TRBV4-2,ASSQDLTESQH
12,TRBJ2-7,TRBV18,ASSLITDTYEQY
15,TRBJ1-3,TRBV9,ASSVGMDVFSGNTIY
11,TRBJ2-2,TRBV7-9,ASSSAGAGELF